The clone carrying this TCR beta chain turned up a few times. Its specificity is unknown. This sample is part of a study of CD8+ T cells in alopecia areata. Across the study: Tofacitinib therapy took 6 to 18 months; 6 months off drug came after.

CDR1 and CDR2 (germline): SNHLY, FYNNEI. This CDR3 has 14 residues. Trimming left V 0 bases short and J 8 bases short, with 11 bases between. Findings and limits, study-wide: Lesional scalp, especially alopecia totalis/universalis, showed higher clonality than normal scalp. Scalp sequencing captures resident alphabeta T cells of normal skin too.

Isolated RNA was reverse transcribed into cDNA used as the sequencing template. Data came from immunoSEQ multiplex PCR; TCRdb stores just in-frame clones and leaves some out. The table records 150,000 or so clones, around 50% of them present only once. The sequence was collected from a human donor with alopecia areata. The sample in question was CD8+ T cells sorted from blood, obtained at week 0. The rearrangement joins TRBV2 to TRBJ2-1; a weak D match, TRBD2 (5 bases). CDR3 residues: CASSEALRTDEQFF. Written as DNA, the CDR3 is TGTGCCAGCAGTGAAGCGCTTAGGACTGATGAGCAGTTCTTC. Full variable domain (outside the CDR3, taken from reference TRBV2 and TRBJ2-1): EPEVTQTPSHQVTQMGQEVILRCVPISNHLYFYWYRQILGQKVEFLVSFYNNEISEKSEIFDDQFSVERPDGSNFTLKIRSTKLEDSAMYFCASSEALRTDEQFFGPGTRLTVL.